This is a list of T cell receptor beta chains from one sample in a study of identical twins. From the 5' RACE reads, TCRdb called clonotypes with MiXCR, one entry per CDR3 protein. The sample has 400,000 or so distinct CDR3 sequences, roughly 10% seen once. Source material: naive T cells sorted from blood. Receptor source: a woman aged 50 to 60 in good health. Both conserved end residues are part of each CDR3. A D gene is named only where the DNA matches it firmly. Clone size is shown for a subset of rows, as once, few, many or a class of expanded clone.

v_gene,abundance,j_gene,len,d_gene,CDR3nt,CDR3aa
TRBV11-2,many,TRBJ2-1,17,TRBD2,TGTGCCAGCAGCTCCCAAGGGGGTAGCGGGAGAAACAATGAGCAGTTCTTC,CASSSQGGSGRNNEQFF
TRBV5-1,many,TRBJ2-5,14,-,TGCGCCAGCACCGGGACAACTTCTCACGAGACCCAGTACTTC,CASTGTTSHETQYF
TRBV10-3,-,TRBJ2-3,14,TRBD2,TGTGCCAGCCAGACTAGCGTTAGCACAGATACGCAGTATTTT,CASQTSVSTDTQYF
TRBV29-1,few,TRBJ2-1,16,TRBD2,TGCAGCGTTGAAGATCCCGTAGCGGGACTTCGTAATGAGCAGTTCTTC,CSVEDPVAGLRNEQFF
TRBV27,many,TRBJ2-7,15,TRBD2,TGTGCCAGCAGTTTATTTTCGGGAGGGCCGTACGAGCAGTACTTC,CASSLFSGGPYEQYF
TRBV27,-,TRBJ2-3,14,TRBD2,TGTGCCAGCAGTGTGCGGGGGTCCACAGATACGCAGTATTTT,CASSVRGSTDTQYF
TRBV5-1,many,TRBJ2-1,15,TRBD2,TGCGCCAGCAGCCCGGGGAGGGCCAGTTTGAATGAGCAGTTCTTC,CASSPGRASLNEQFF
TRBV27,-,TRBJ2-5,13,-,TGTGCCAGCAGTGGACAGTCCCAAGAGACCCAGTACTTC,CASSGQSQETQYF
TRBV12-3/TRBV12-4,many,TRBJ2-1,16,TRBD1,TGTGCCAGCAGTTTACAGGACAGGGGGCAATACAATGAGCAGTTCTTC,CASSLQDRGQYNEQFF
TRBV12-3/TRBV12-4,-,TRBJ1-1,12,TRBD1,TGTGCCAGCAGCGGGACAGGGCCAGAAGCTTTCTTT,CASSGTGPEAFF
TRBV11-2,few,TRBJ2-1,12,-,TGTGCCAGCAGCTCCCAGGGTCATGAGCAGTTCTTC,CASSSQGHEQFF
TRBV14,many,TRBJ1-2,14,-,TGTGCCAGCAGCCGTGATCGGGGGAACTATGGCTACACCTTC,CASSRDRGNYGYTF
TRBV7-2,-,TRBJ2-1,13,TRBD2,TGTGCCAGCAGCACCCTGGGGAGGGGTGAGCAGTTCTTC,CASSTLGRGEQFF
TRBV12-3/TRBV12-4,few,TRBJ1-4,15,-,TGTGCCAGCAGTTTTCTTGCGGGGGTTGGGGAAAAACTGTTTTTT,CASSFLAGVGEKLFF
TRBV3-1,-,TRBJ2-3,14,-,TGTGCCAGCAGCCAAGTTTTAGCCTGGGATACGCAGTATTTT,CASSQVLAWDTQYF
TRBV11-2,few,TRBJ1-2,13,-,TGTGCCAGCAGCTTAGAATTGGGGCTTGGCTACACCTTC,CASSLELGLGYTF
TRBV7-9,-,TRBJ2-7,14,-,TGTGCCAGCAGCTTAGGGGGGTTACACTACGAGCAGTACTTC,CASSLGGLHYEQYF
TRBV9,-,TRBJ2-6,16,-,TGTGCCAGCAGCCGACGGTGGGGCTCTGGGGCCAACGTCCTGACTTTC,CASSRRWGSGANVLTF
TRBV5-1,many,TRBJ2-5,11,-,TGTGCCAGCAGCTTTAAAGAGACCCAGTACTTC,CASSFKETQYF
TRBV29-1,-,TRBJ2-7,10,-,TGCAGCGTTGTATCCTACGAGCAGTACTTC,CSVVSYEQYF
TRBV6-4,-,TRBJ2-1,17,TRBD2,TGTGCCAGCAGTGATTCCCCTTTAGCGGGAGGGAACAATGAGCAGTTCTTC,CASSDSPLAGGNNEQFF
TRBV10-1,few,TRBJ2-1,14,-,TGCGCCAACATCGGGCGATTTATCTACAATGAGCAGTTCTTC,CANIGRFIYNEQFF
TRBV14,few,TRBJ1-6,15,TRBD1,TGTGCCAGCAGCTATCGGACAGGGGGCGGATCACCCCTCCACTTT,CASSYRTGGGSPLHF
TRBV19,-,TRBJ1-4,14,-,TGTGCCACCCGTCCAACCTTTGGGAATGAAAAACTGTTTTTT,CATRPTFGNEKLFF
TRBV5-1,many,TRBJ2-2,17,-,TGCGCCAGCAGCTTGGCACCCGGGGCGGGACGCGGCGGGGAGCTGTTTTTT,CASSLAPGAGRGGELFF
TRBV3-1,-,TRBJ2-1,15,TRBD1,TGTGCCAGCAGCCTCCCGGGACAGGGGGCGCGTCTCAAGTTCTTC,CASSLPGQGARLKFF
TRBV7-2,-,TRBJ2-2,13,-,TGTGCCAGCAGCTCAGCCCGGCCGGGGGAGCTGTTTTTT,CASSSARPGELFF
TRBV27,-,TRBJ2-2,11,-,TGTGCATCTGGGGACACCGGGGAGCTGTTTTTT,CASGDTGELFF